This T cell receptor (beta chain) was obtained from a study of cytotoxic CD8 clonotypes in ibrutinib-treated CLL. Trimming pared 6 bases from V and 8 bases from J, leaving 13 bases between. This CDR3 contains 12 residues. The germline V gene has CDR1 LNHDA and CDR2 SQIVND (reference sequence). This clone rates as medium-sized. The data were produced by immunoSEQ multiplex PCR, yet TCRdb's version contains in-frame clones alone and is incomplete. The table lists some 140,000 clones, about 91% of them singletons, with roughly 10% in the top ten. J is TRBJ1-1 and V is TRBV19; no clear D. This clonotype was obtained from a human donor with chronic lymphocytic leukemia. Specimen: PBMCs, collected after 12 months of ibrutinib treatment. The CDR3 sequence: CASSLGLGEAFF. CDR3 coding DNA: TGTGCCAGTAGCCTCGGCCTTGGGGAAGCTTTCTTT.